These 30 T cell receptor beta chains came from one sample sequenced in a study of cytomegalovirus exposure and HLA in healthy donors. Use of 60 Vbeta and 13 Jbeta primers characterized the PCR. Generated by immunoSEQ multiplex PCR, the TCRdb table keeps only in-frame clones and is missing some. The table shows under 200,000 clones, with 80% to 90% occurring only once. Sequencing used PBMCs. The receptor set was obtained from a man between 18 and 35 years old in good health and CMV-seronegative.

The chain combines TRBV19 with TRBJ1-6; D unresolved. V lost 5 bases and J lost 8, with 10 bases in between. The CDR3 loop spans 13 amino acids. Germline loops: CDR1 LNHDA, CDR2 SQIVND (reference sequence). CDR3 in DNA: TGTGCCAGTAGTGATTTCGGGGATTCACCCCTCCACTTT. It encodes CASSDFGDSPLHF. The complete variable domain, with remaining parts taken from reference TRBV19 and TRBJ1-6, reads DGGITQSPKYLFRKEGQNVTLSCEQNLNHDAMYWYRQDPGQGLRLIYYSQIVNDFQKGDIAEGYSVSREKKESFPLTVTSAQKNPTAFYLCASSDFGDSPLHFGNGTRLTVT.

The V gene is TRBV27, the J gene TRBJ2-5; 8 nucleotides line up with TRBD2. The V and J ends lost 4 bases and 1 base, in that order; junction bases with no gene match: 5. There are 15 residues in the CDR3. Germline-derived CDR1 and CDR2 are MNHEY and SMNVEV (reference sequence). The CDR3 sequence: CASSSIAGPQETQYF. CDR3 in DNA: TGTGCCAGCAGTTCGATAGCGGGACCCCAAGAGACCCAGTACTTC.

CDR3 sequence: CASSWDRANTGELFF. The CDR3 DNA reads as TGCGCCAGCAGCTGGGACAGGGCGAACACCGGGGAGCTGTTTTTT. The chain combines TRBV5-1 with TRBJ2-2; TRBD1 matches at 9 bases. The V and J ends lost 3 bases and 0 bases, in that order; junction bases with no gene match: 0. The CDR3 consists of 15 residues. Germline loops: CDR1 SGHRS, CDR2 YFSETQ.

This rearrangement joins TRBV5-1 to TRBJ1-2, with D possibly matching TRBD1 (5 bases). V shed 0 bases and J shed 1 base, with 13 bases lying between them. The CDR3 is made up of 16 amino acids. CDR1 SGHRS and CDR2 YFSETQ come from the germline V gene. CDR3 sequence (DNA): TGCGCCAGCAGCTTGGAGGGGCGCCTTATTAACTATGGCTACACCTTC. It specifies CASSLEGRLINYGYTF.

V is TRBV7-2 and J is TRBJ2-7, with D possibly matching TRBD2 (6 bases). CDR3 length: 13 residues. V was clipped by 1 base and J by 7 bases, with 11 bases between them. Germline CDR1 is SGHTA and CDR2 is FQGNSA. The CDR3 protein is CASSLEAGREQYF. The CDR3, as DNA: TGTGCCAGCAGCTTAGAGGCCGGGAGAGAGCAGTACTTC.

This clone was recorded once. The rearrangement joins TRBV5-1 to TRBJ2-2, with D perhaps matching TRBD1 (7 bases). Germline loops: CDR1 SGHRS, CDR2 YFSETQ. CDR3 length equals 15 residues. V dropped 2 bases and J dropped 7 bases, with 15 bases sitting between them. The CDR3, as DNA: TGCGCCAGCAGCTTCGGAGGGGGCCGGGTCGGGGAGCTGTTTTTT. Amino acids: CASSFGGGRVGELFF.

The rearrangement links TRBV7-9 to TRBJ1-1; no definite D call. In germline, CDR1 is SEHNR, CDR2 FQNEAQ (reference sequence). V was trimmed by 3 bases and J by 7 bases, leaving 12 bases between them. The CDR3 loop spans 13 amino acids. This CDR3 is CASSLGGGVEAFF. The CDR3, as DNA: TGTGCCAGCAGCTTGGGTGGCGGGGTTGAAGCTTTCTTT.

This rearrangement joins TRBV19 to TRBJ2-7, with 9 positions matching TRBD1. This CDR3 contains 15 residues. Trimming at V came to 6 bases and at J to 2 bases, leaving 8 bases not matched to a gene. The germline CDR1 and CDR2 sequences are LNHDA and SQIVND (reference sequence). The CDR3 loop reads CASRLRTGETYEQYF. The CDR3 DNA reads TGTGCCAGTAGACTACGGACAGGGGAGACCTACGAGCAGTACTTC.

The genes are TRBV11-2 and TRBJ2-1; 7 bases agree with TRBD2. The germline gives CDR1 SGHAT, CDR2 FQNNGV. The CDR3 covers 18 residues. V lost 5 bases, J lost 0 bases, and 13 bases stayed unmatched. CDR3 nucleotides: TGTGCCAGCAGCGACCGAAGGGGCGGGGGAAGCTCCTACAATGAGCAGTTCTTC. It specifies CASSDRRGGGSSYNEQFF.

V and J are TRBV9 and TRBJ2-1; 8 nucleotides match TRBD2. The CDR3 loop spans 17 amino acids. The trim removed 4 bases at V and 5 bases at J, leaving 14 bases unmatched. Germline V gene sequence: CDR1 SGDLS, CDR2 YYNGEE. The CDR3 region has the DNA TGTGCCAGCAGCAGGGCGGTCGGGAGGGCCGAGGACAATGAGCAGTTCTTC. It translates to CASSRAVGRAEDNEQFF.

V and J are TRBV19 and TRBJ2-2; D is undetermined. V was trimmed by 8 bases and J by 2 bases, leaving 3 bases between them. The CDR3 sequence is 11 residues long. CDR1 and CDR2 from the germline V gene are LNHDA and SQIVND (reference sequence). The CDR3 DNA follows: TGTGCCAGTTCTAACACCGGGGAGCTGTTTTTT. Protein: CASSNTGELFF. Full variable domain (rest looked up from reference TRBV19 and TRBJ2-2): DGGITQSPKYLFRKEGQNVTLSCEQNLNHDAMYWYRQDPGQGLRLIYYSQIVNDFQKGDIAEGYSVSREKKESFPLTVTSAQKNPTAFYLCASSNTGELFFGEGSRLTVL.

The chain employs TRBV6-1 and TRBJ1-2; 8 nucleotides agree with TRBD1. The CDR3 length is 14 residues. V trimming: 4 bases; J trimming: 3 bases; junction bases outside the gene matches: 4. CDR1 and CDR2 (germline): MNHNS, SASEGT. The CDR3 DNA reads TGTGCCAGCAGTGTTTTACAGGGGGACTATGGCTACACCTTC. Amino acid sequence: CASSVLQGDYGYTF.

The V call is TRBV28, the J call TRBJ1-1; D call uncertain. There are 13 residues in the CDR3. Germline CDR1 is MDHEN and CDR2 is SYDVKM. V dropped 1 base and J dropped 7 bases, with 10 bases sitting between them. Written as DNA, the CDR3 is TGTGCCAGCAGTTTATTCGGGGAAGGTGAAGCTTTCTTT. Translating gives CASSLFGEGEAFF.

The chain combines TRBV5-6 with TRBJ2-3; D is perhaps TRBD2 (7 bases). This CDR3 has 16 amino acids. CDR1 and CDR2 (germline): SGHDT, YYEEEE. Trimming removed 4 bases at V and 2 bases at J, with 17 bases between. CDR3 sequence reads: CASSPNKGGATDTQYF. The CDR3 region has the DNA TGTGCCAGCAGCCCCAATAAGGGGGGGGCCACAGATACGCAGTATTTT.

This chain connects TRBV5-4 to TRBJ2-1, with D maybe TRBD2 (7 bases). This CDR3 comprises 15 residues. Germline CDR1 SGHNT, CDR2 YYREEE (reference sequence). The V and J ends lost 4 bases and 3 bases respectively, with 14 bases between them. The CDR3: CASSPERDNYNEQFF. The DNA for the CDR3 is TGTGCCAGCAGCCCAGAGCGGGACAACTACAATGAGCAGTTCTTC.

This clone appeared once. The gene calls are TRBV5-4 and TRBJ2-1; 8 positions match TRBD2. The germline CDR1 and CDR2 sequences are SGHNT and YYREEE (reference sequence). J lost 4 bases, V lost 3 bases, and 9 bases had no gene match. This CDR3 spans 16 amino acids. CDR3 residues: CASSSTSGKGYNEQFF. The CDR3 DNA reads TGTGCCAGCAGCTCAACTAGCGGAAAGGGGTACAATGAGCAGTTCTTC.

The chain uses TRBV5-1 and TRBJ2-5; 8 positions match TRBD1. The CDR3 loop spans 16 amino acids. Germline V lookup: CDR1 SGHRS, CDR2 YFSETQ. Trimming took 4 bases from V and 0 from J; bases not matched to a gene: 8. The CDR3 reads CASSLQGVGYQETQYF. CDR3 sequence (DNA): TGCGCCAGCAGCCTACAGGGGGTGGGGTACCAAGAGACCCAGTACTTC.

This clone was counted only a few times. The genes are TRBV19 and TRBJ2-7, with D possibly being TRBD1 (6 bases). Germline V CDR1 and CDR2: LNHDA, SQIVND (reference sequence). Trimming took 9 bases from V and 4 from J, leaving 16 bases between them. The CDR3 has 13 residues. The CDR3 DNA sequence: TGTGCCAGCTCTCCAGGGGATGTATACGAGCAGTACTTC. Its protein product is CASSPGDVYEQYF.

The chain has TRBV2 and TRBJ2-1; 12 positions agree with TRBD2. The CDR3 extends over 15 amino acids. Germline V gives CDR1 SNHLY, CDR2 FYNNEI. The junction had 5 bases not matched to a gene; V was cut back by 4 bases and J by 7 bases. The CDR3 loop is CASSVPSGGVNEQFF. Here the CDR3 DNA reads TGTGCCAGCAGTGTACCTAGCGGGGGGGTAAATGAGCAGTTCTTC.

In regard to this clone: Mismatch with germline at one junction end may stem from a read error. CDR3 loop: CASSRGGQGGF. The DNA for the CDR3 is TGTGCCAGCAGTCGGGGCGGTCAGGGGGGCTTC. The chain uses TRBV6-1 and TRBJ2-7; TRBD1 might be the D (7 bases). This CDR3 contains 11 residues. The germline gives CDR1 MNHNS, CDR2 SASEGT.

This chain links TRBV7-2 with TRBJ2-1, with 7 bases identical to TRBD2. Germline V CDR1 and CDR2: SGHTA, FQGNSA. The trim removed 4 bases at V and 8 bases at J, leaving 11 bases unmatched. The CDR3 totals 15 residues. The CDR3 nucleotides read TGTGCCAGCAGCTCCTTGTGGCGGGGGAGCGATGAGCAGTTCTTC. Amino acids: CASSSLWRGSDEQFF.

This clone was picked up one time. The chain uses TRBV6-5 and TRBJ1-1, with D tentatively TRBD1 (6 bases). V shed 2 bases and J shed 3 bases, with 10 bases lying between them. The CDR3 spans 14 residues. CDR1 is MNHEY and CDR2 is SVGAGI in the germline V gene. The CDR3 nucleotides are TGTGCCAGCAGTTACCTCTCAGGGGACACTGAAGCTTTCTTT. Protein sequence: CASSYLSGDTEAFF.

The chain recombines TRBV6-5 with TRBJ2-7; D might be TRBD2 (6 bases). The CDR3 runs to 15 residues. Germline V gene data show CDR1 as MNHEY and CDR2 as SVGAGI. Trimming took off 7 bases at V and 1 base at J, with 17 bases between the two ends. The CDR3 DNA is TGTGCCAGCATGGGCCCAGCGGGTGGGTCCTACGAGCAGTACTTC. This gives the protein CASMGPAGGSYEQYF.

The chain joins TRBV5-1 to TRBJ1-1, with D perhaps TRBD1 (5 bases). The germline V gene encodes CDR1 SGHRS and CDR2 YFSETQ. This CDR3 comprises 14 residues. Between the trimmed V and J ends, which lost 1 base and 3 bases, there was a span of 10 bases. The CDR3 loop reads CASSLSDSYTEAFF. The CDR3 DNA reads as TGCGCCAGCAGCTTGTCTGACAGCTACACTGAAGCTTTCTTT.

The genes are TRBV7-9 and TRBJ2-1; D gene uncertain. The CDR3 covers 12 residues. In germline, CDR1 is SEHNR, CDR2 FQNEAQ (reference sequence). Between the trimmed V and J ends, which lost 5 bases and 9 bases, there was a span of 11 bases. As DNA, the CDR3 is TGTGCCAGCAGCCCCCAAACCAGTGAGCAGTTCTTC. The encoded protein is CASSPQTSEQFF.

The chain carries TRBV11-2 and TRBJ1-2, with TRBD1 matching over 8 bases. V shed 5 bases and J 6 bases; nucleotides not matched to a gene: 5. CDR1 and CDR2 from the germline V gene are SGHAT and FQNNGV. This CDR3 has 13 amino acids. This CDR3 is CASSKQGANGYTF. CDR3 DNA: TGTGCCAGCAGCAAGCAGGGGGCTAATGGCTACACCTTC.

The V call is TRBV19, the J call TRBJ1-2; the match to TRBD1 covers 8 bases. Per germline, CDR1 LNHDA and CDR2 SQIVND (reference sequence). Trimming cost V 10 bases and J 4 bases; bases outside gene matches: 8. This CDR3 comprises 13 residues. The CDR3 here is CATADRATYGYTF. The CDR3 DNA is TGTGCCACTGCGGACAGGGCGACCTATGGCTACACCTTC.

CDR3 in amino acids: CASSELGEGPGYTF. The CDR3, as DNA: TGTGCCAGCAGTGAATTGGGGGAGGGGCCCGGCTACACCTTC. J is TRBJ1-2 and V is TRBV2, with TRBD1 as a possible D gene (5 bases). The V end was cut by 2 bases, the J end by 8 bases, with 15 bases between. Germline values: CDR1 SNHLY, CDR2 FYNNEI. The CDR3 runs 14 residues.

The chain links TRBV9 to TRBJ1-5; D is possibly TRBD1 (5 bases). The CDR3 has 12 residues. The V gene lost 2 bases and the J gene lost 9 bases, with 9 bases spanning the gap. The germline V gene has CDR1 SGDLS and CDR2 YYNGEE. The CDR3 sequence: CASSVPGGPQHF. The CDR3, as DNA: TGTGCCAGCAGCGTCCCGGGGGGGCCCCAGCATTTT.

The chain has TRBV5-1 and TRBJ1-2, with TRBD1 identical over 12 bases. V was pared by 3 bases and J by 4 bases, with 7 bases of the junction left unmatched. The CDR3 runs 16 residues. Germline loops: CDR1 SGHRS, CDR2 YFSETQ. CDR3 region: CASSSGTGGLGYGYTF. The DNA of the CDR3 is TGCGCCAGCAGCTCCGGGACAGGGGGCTTAGGCTATGGCTACACCTTC.